These 26 T cell receptor beta chains share one sample of origin, sequenced in a study of T cell responses to AZD1222 COVID-19 vaccine. The method was immunoSEQ multiplex PCR; TCRdb's version includes in-frame clones alone and lacks a portion of them. The sample holds approximately 160,000 clones, more than 70% seen once. The material sequenced was peripheral blood, taken on day 0 of MenACWY control vaccination. These receptor sequences come from an adult in good health.

The chain recombines TRBV13 with TRBJ1-2; maybe TRBD1 (6 bases). V was shortened by 5 bases and J by 0 bases, with 7 bases between the two germline ends. In germline, CDR1 is PRHDT, CDR2 FYEKMQ (reference sequence). The CDR3 contains 13 residues. CDR3 DNA: TGTGCCAGCAGCCGGACAGCTAACTATGGCTACACCTTC. It specifies CASSRTANYGYTF.

This clone appeared a few times. The V call is TRBV28, the J call TRBJ1-2; 10 nucleotides agree with TRBD1. The CDR3 consists of 14 residues. J lost 7 bases, V lost 4 bases, and 6 bases had no gene match. The germline V gene has CDR1 MDHEN and CDR2 SYDVKM. This chain's CDR3 is CASSSSGTGAGYTF. The CDR3 coding sequence is TGTGCCAGCAGTTCGTCCGGGACAGGGGCTGGCTACACCTTC.

J is TRBJ1-2 and V is TRBV29-1; 7 positions agree with TRBD1. The CDR3 runs to 13 residues. Germline V CDR1 and CDR2: SQVTM, ANQGSEA. V lost 4 bases to trimming and J lost 5 bases; unmatched junction nucleotides: 7. This chain's CDR3 is CSVGDDRVYGYTF. In nucleotides, the CDR3 is TGCAGCGTTGGGGATGACAGGGTGTATGGCTACACCTTC.

This chain links TRBV9 with TRBJ1-2; D gene unclear. The CDR3 contains 13 residues. Germline-derived CDR1 and CDR2 are SGDLS and YYNGEE. V was shortened by 2 bases and J by 2 bases, with 7 bases between the two germline ends. The CDR3 loop reads CASSVARNYGYTF. The CDR3 DNA follows: TGTGCCAGCAGCGTGGCCAGAAACTATGGCTACACCTTC.

The rearrangement joins TRBV11-2 to TRBJ2-5; 7 bases align to TRBD2. CDR3 size: 16 residues. Germline loops: CDR1 SGHAT, CDR2 FQNNGV. The junction had 7 bases not matched to a gene; V was cut back by 1 base and J by 2 bases. The CDR3 sequence is CASSLVGGSEQETQYF. CDR3 nucleotides: TGTGCCAGCAGCTTAGTTGGCGGGAGTGAACAAGAGACCCAGTACTTC.

This chain joins TRBV6-5 and TRBJ1-2; D not resolved. The germline V and J ends were trimmed by 5 bases and 1 base, with 8 bases remaining between them. CDR1 is MNHEY, CDR2 SVGAGI, per germline. CDR3 length equals 13 residues. Here the CDR3 reads CASSKLVNYGYTF. CDR3 DNA sequence: TGTGCCAGCAGTAAGCTAGTTAACTATGGCTACACCTTC.

The genes are TRBV5-4 and TRBJ2-7, with D uncertain. Germline values: CDR1 SGHNT, CDR2 YYREEE (reference sequence). V lost 0 bases to trimming and J lost 2 bases, with 9 bases between them. This CDR3 is 14 amino acids long. DNA of the CDR3: TGTGCCAGCAGCTTGGGGGGAACCCCCTACGAGCAGTACTTC. Translated, it gives CASSLGGTPYEQYF.

CDR3 protein: CASSPPEGIRGDTQYF. CDR3 in DNA: TGTGCCAGCTCACCACCGGAGGGAATTCGGGGGGATACGCAGTATTTT. The gene calls are TRBV18 and TRBJ2-3, with D possibly being TRBD2 (6 bases). Per germline, CDR1 KGHSH and CDR2 LQKENI. This CDR3 is 16 amino acids long. Deletions cut 0 bases from V and 6 bases from J, with 16 bases between.

The chain links TRBV30 to TRBJ1-2; no firm D call. V was shortened by 6 bases and J by 2 bases, with 13 bases between the two germline ends. This CDR3 contains 13 residues. Germline assignment: CDR1 GTSNPN and CDR2 SVGIG (reference sequence). The CDR3 loop is CACFNSKNYGYTF. CDR3 nucleotide sequence: TGTGCCTGCTTTAACAGCAAGAACTATGGCTACACCTTC.

V and J are TRBV7-2 and TRBJ2-1, with no clear D. The CDR3 contains 16 residues. V lost 1 base to trimming and J lost 2 bases, with 12 bases between them. Germline assignment: CDR1 SGHTA and CDR2 FQGNSA. The CDR3 region has the DNA TGTGCCAGCAGCTTAGGTGGACCGGTTACCTACAATGAGCAGTTCTTC. This translates into CASSLGGPVTYNEQFF.

The V and J genes are TRBV28 and TRBJ2-3; unclear D gene. CDR3 length: 14 amino acids. CDR1 and CDR2 from the germline V gene are MDHEN and SYDVKM. The V end lost 4 bases, the J end lost 0 bases, and 8 bases lay between the germline ends. The CDR3 here is CASSCHASTDTQYF. In nucleotides, the CDR3 is TGTGCCAGCAGTTGTCATGCCAGCACAGATACGCAGTATTTT.

As concerns this clone: The sample holds other DNA sequences that translate to the same CDR3. The rearrangement links TRBV11-3 to TRBJ2-5; D remains ambiguous. The germline CDR1 and CDR2 sequences are SGHNT and YENEEA. This CDR3 comprises 11 residues. The V end was cut by 5 bases, the J end by 5 bases, with 6 bases between. The CDR3 DNA follows: TGTGCCAGCAGCCTAGGGGAGACCCAGTACTTC. It codes for CASSLGETQYF.

This clone occurred a few times. The rearrangement joins TRBV4-1 to TRBJ1-2; D is unresolved. Trimming shortened V by 0 bases and J by 8 bases, and 13 bases separated the two germline ends. The CDR3 loop spans 14 amino acids. Germline-derived CDR1 and CDR2 are MGHRA and YSYEKL. CDR3 sequence (DNA): TGCGCCAGCAGCCAAGATAGGCCCCCCCGGGGCTACACCTTC. Residues: CASSQDRPPRGYTF.

In nucleotides, the CDR3 is TGTGCCAGCAGCCAATTTGAGTCGGGGGGCACTGAAGCTTTCTTT. This sequence encodes CASSQFESGGTEAFF. This chain uses TRBV16 with TRBJ1-1; D is perhaps TRBD1 (5 bases). V was shortened by 1 base and J by 4 bases, with 13 bases between the two germline ends. The CDR3 runs to 15 residues. Germline CDR1 KGHSY, CDR2 FQNENV.

The chain is built from TRBV29-1 and TRBJ2-5; D remains unclear. V was clipped by 4 bases and J by 4 bases, with 1 base between them. The CDR3 spans 9 residues. Germline assignment: CDR1 SQVTM and CDR2 ANQGSEA. For the CDR3, the DNA is TGCAGCGTTGGAGAGACCCAGTACTTC. The encoded protein is CSVGETQYF. The variable domain in full, with the rest retrieved from reference TRBV29-1 and TRBJ2-5, is SAVISQKPSRDICQRGTSLTIQCQVDSQVTMMFWYRQQPGQSLTLIATANQGSEATYESGFVIDKFPISRPNLTFSTLTVSNMSPEDSSIYLCSVGETQYFGPGTRLLVL.

This chain links TRBV10-3 with TRBJ2-1, with 7 bases aligning to TRBD1. CDR1 is ENHRY, CDR2 SYGVKD, per germline. The CDR3 sequence is 13 residues long. The ends lost 7 bases at V and 7 bases at J; junction bases unmatched: 7. This chain's CDR3 is CAITGQLRNEQFF. CDR3 nucleotide sequence: TGTGCCATCACGGGACAGCTTAGGAATGAGCAGTTCTTC.

The V and J genes are TRBV6-4 and TRBJ2-1; TRBD2 might be the D (6 bases). The CDR3 is made up of 13 amino acids. V lost 3 bases and J lost 9, with 12 bases in between. Germline V gene lookup returns CDR1 MRHNA and CDR2 SNTAGT. CDR3 residues: CASSEGRYGEQFF. As DNA, the CDR3 is TGTGCCAGCAGTGAGGGGAGGTATGGTGAGCAGTTCTTC.

V usage is TRBV7-2 and J usage is TRBJ2-2, with TRBD2 identical over 9 bases. Germline V gene lookup returns CDR1 SGHTA and CDR2 FQGNSA. The CDR3 sequence is 16 residues long. Losses at the gene ends were 5 bases for V and 6 bases for J; bases not matched to a gene: 10. Written as DNA, the CDR3 is TGTGCCAGCAGCGGAACCGGGACTAGCTCCGCCGGGGAGCTGTTTTTT. As protein: CASSGTGTSSAGELFF.

A remark on this clone: The junction and the germline gene differ at one end; a read error may be behind it. The chain recombines TRBV7-3 with TRBJ2-5; perhaps TRBD1 as D (5 bases). Germline CDR1 is SGHTA and CDR2 is FQGTGA. The CDR3 is 13 residues long. The CDR3 DNA follows: TGTGCCAGCAGGTTAAGGGGCGCGGAGACCCAGTACTTC. The encoded protein is CASRLRGAETQYF.

This chain joins TRBV28 and TRBJ1-5; D may be TRBD1 (5 bases). In germline, CDR1 is MDHEN, CDR2 SYDVKM. The CDR3 covers 16 residues. With 5 bases removed from V and 0 bases from J, the gap between germline ends came to 14 bases. CDR3 amino acids: CASSPLRQNSNQPQHF. The CDR3 DNA follows: TGTGCCAGCAGTCCCCTCCGACAGAATAGCAATCAGCCCCAGCATTTT.

The V and J genes are TRBV12-3 or TRBV12-4 and TRBJ2-7; D unclear. V lost 5 bases, J lost 4 bases, and 6 bases lay in between. CDR3 length: 11 amino acids. The CDR3 coding sequence is TGTGCCAGCAGTACCAATTACGAGCAGTACTTC. Protein product: CASSTNYEQYF.

V and J are TRBV30 and TRBJ2-3, with D perhaps TRBD2 (5 bases). The germline V gene has CDR1 GTSNPN and CDR2 SVGIG (reference sequence). The CDR3 covers 14 residues. Trimming removed 1 base at V and 0 bases at J, with 8 bases between. The CDR3 loop is CAWSGPGSTDTQYF. CDR3 in DNA: TGTGCCTGGAGTGGGCCGGGGAGCACAGATACGCAGTATTTT.

The J gene is TRBJ2-7, the V gene TRBV7-9; 9 positions match TRBD1. The CDR3 is 15 residues long. The trim removed 5 bases at V and 3 bases at J, leaving 8 bases unmatched. Germline CDR1 is SEHNR and CDR2 is FQNEAQ (reference sequence). The CDR3 here is CASSLRGQGNYEQYF. In nucleotides, the CDR3 is TGTGCCAGCAGCCTCCGGGGACAGGGAAACTACGAGCAGTACTTC.

The chain recombines TRBV7-9 with TRBJ1-1; perhaps TRBD1 as D (5 bases). Looked up from germline, CDR1 is SEHNR and CDR2 is FQNEAQ (reference sequence). V shed 4 bases and J shed 3 bases, with 21 bases lying between them. This CDR3 is built from 17 residues. The CDR3 DNA reads TGTGCCAGCAGCTCAAGCCTAGGGGTCGCTTGGGACACTGAAGCTTTCTTT. This codes for CASSSSLGVAWDTEAFF.

The chain is built from TRBV4-2 and TRBJ2-3; TRBD2 aligns across 7 bases. Per the germline V gene, CDR1 is LGHNA and CDR2 is YNFKEQ. The CDR3 spans 14 residues. V shed 1 base and J 6 bases; nucleotides not matched to a gene: 4. DNA of the CDR3: TGTGCCAGCAGCCAAGGCAATAGCGGGGATACGCAGTATTTT. Its translation is CASSQGNSGDTQYF.

The rearrangement joins TRBV9 to TRBJ2-5; 8 nucleotides align to TRBD2. After removal of 4 bases from V and 0 bases from J, the junction contained 8 bases not matched to a gene. Germline V lookup: CDR1 SGDLS, CDR2 YYNGEE. This CDR3 contains 16 residues. CDR3 sequence reads: CASSPSIAGNQETQYF. The CDR3 DNA reads as TGTGCCAGCAGCCCGTCGATAGCGGGAAACCAAGAGACCCAGTACTTC.